One and the same sample provided the 27 T cell receptor beta chains below, sequenced in a study of molecular identifiers for immune sequencing clone quantification. TCRdb reprocessed the PCR reads with MiXCR, giving one entry per CDR3 protein. The data contain around 320,000 distinct CDR3 sequences, over 20% of them seen just once; the ten biggest clones take up around 0.76%. The specimen sequenced was naive CD8+ T cells from blood, with Jurkat cell RNA spiked in. Stated subset: FACS-sorted CD8+CD4-CCR7+CD45RA+ naive T cells. Every receptor here comes from a human donor in good health. Some libraries in this study had Jurkat cell RNA spiked in.

This clonotype was detected a few times. The chain combines TRBV12-3 or TRBV12-4 with TRBJ2-7; 7 nucleotides agree with TRBD1. The CDR3 extends over 15 amino acids. V shed 6 bases and J 4 bases; nucleotides not matched to a gene: 12. CDR3 protein: CASSPGQRSLYEQYF. The CDR3 DNA follows: TGTGCCAGCAGCCCGGGACAGAGAAGCCTTTACGAGCAGTACTTC.

On this clonotype itself: This sequence may be a read error, since a much larger clone differs from it by one base. The chain recombines TRBV7-9 with TRBJ2-5; D is uncertain. CDR3 length equals 15 residues. Germline V gives CDR1 SEHNR, CDR2 FQNEAQ (reference sequence). The CDR3 region has the DNA TGTGCCAGCAGCTTAGCGTGGGCGGCCCAAGGGACCCAGTACTTC. Its protein is CASSLAWAAQGTQYF.

This chain links TRBV10-3 with TRBJ2-7; 7 nucleotides align to TRBD1. There are 13 residues in the CDR3. The V gene's germline CDR1 is ENHRY and CDR2 SYGVKD. The J segment lost 5 bases and the V segment lost 3 bases, leaving 4 bases of the junction unmatched. This chain's CDR3 is CAISEGQGDEQYF. In DNA form, the CDR3 reads TGTGCCATCAGTGAAGGGCAGGGGGACGAGCAGTACTTC.

This clonotype was picked up many times. V and J are TRBV7-9 and TRBJ2-1; D uncertain. The CDR3 spans 12 residues. CDR1 and CDR2 from the germline V gene are SEHNR and FQNEAQ (reference sequence). Deletions cut 10 bases from V and 7 bases from J, with 14 bases between. CDR3 sequence (DNA): TGTGCCAAAAGCAGCCCTGGTAATGAGCAGTTCTTC. Translated, it gives CAKSSPGNEQFF.

As for this clonotype: The junction and the germline gene differ at one end; a read error may be behind it. This sequence joins TRBV5-4 and TRBJ2-2, with D perhaps matching TRBD2 (5 bases). The germline V gene has CDR1 SGHNT and CDR2 YYREEE (reference sequence). This CDR3 is 16 amino acids long. CDR3 sequence: CASSPGLAENPGELFF. The CDR3 bases are TGTGCCAGCAGCCCCGGCCTAGCTGAGAACCCCGGGGAGCTGTTTTTT.

Of note for this clonotype: With a much larger clone just one base away, this may be a read error. The chain employs TRBV5-6 and TRBJ1-4; D uncertain. The CDR3 sequence is 13 residues long. The V gene's germline CDR1 is SGHDT and CDR2 YYEEEE. For the CDR3, the DNA is TGTGCCAGCAGCTTGCAACGAAATGAAAAACTGGTTTTT. Translation: CASSLQRNEKLVF.

At least ten counts were recorded for this clonotype. The rearrangement links TRBV4-1 to TRBJ1-5, with 10 positions matching TRBD1. The V segment lost 2 bases and the J segment 7 bases; nucleotides outside the gene matches: 8. Germline CDR1 is MGHRA and CDR2 is YSYEKL. CDR3 size: 16 residues. In nucleotides, the CDR3 is TGCGCCAGCAGCCAAATGGGACAGGGGCTGGGCCAGCCCCAGCATTTT. It codes for CASSQMGQGLGQPQHF.

This chain connects TRBV11-2 to TRBJ2-1; 14 bases are a match to TRBD2. CDR1 SGHAT and CDR2 FQNNGV come from the germline V gene. The CDR3 covers 15 residues. Trimming removed 4 bases from V and 8 bases from J; junction bases left unmatched: 4. CDR3 protein: CASSYGTSGGYEQFF. The CDR3 region has the DNA TGTGCCAGCAGCTACGGGACTAGCGGGGGCTATGAGCAGTTCTTC.

This clonotype was recorded at least ten times. The chain couples TRBV4-1 to TRBJ1-2, with D unresolved. This CDR3 is 14 amino acids long. Per germline, CDR1 MGHRA and CDR2 YSYEKL. V lost 0 bases and J lost 8, with 13 bases in between. CDR3 bases: TGCGCCAGCAGCCAAGATCCGGCAGCAGGCGGCTACACCTTC. Its protein product is CASSQDPAAGGYTF.

Points on this clonotype: Given the absence of the conserved phenylalanine or tryptophan at the CDR3 end, a read error is likely. The V and J genes are TRBV5-1 and TRBJ1-2, with D possibly TRBD1 on 5 matching bases. Trimming took off 7 bases at V and 0 bases at J, with 13 bases between the two ends. The germline gives CDR1 SGHRS, CDR2 YFSETQ. The CDR3 contains 14 residues. The CDR3 spells CASHGTGANYGYTL. CDR3 nucleotides: TGCGCCAGCCATGGGACGGGTGCTAACTATGGCTACACCCTC.

In its sample, this clonotype was seen many times. The rearrangement joins TRBV7-6 to TRBJ2-7; no reliable D call. This CDR3 contains 15 residues. Trimming left V 4 bases short and J 7 bases short, with 20 bases between. The germline CDR1 and CDR2 sequences are SGHVS and FNYEAQ. The CDR3 sequence is CASSSRVDPAGEQYF. CDR3 in DNA: TGTGCCAGCAGCTCCCGGGTGGACCCCGCTGGGGAGCAGTACTTC.

V is TRBV7-8 and J is TRBJ2-3; D is ambiguous. The CDR3 consists of 15 residues. Trimming left V 1 base short and J 1 base short, with 9 bases between. Germline loops: CDR1 SGHVS, CDR2 FQNEAQ. The CDR3 coding sequence is TGTGCCAGCAGCTTAGTCGGACGCCGCACAGATACGCAGTATTTT. Protein: CASSLVGRRTDTQYF.

The rearrangement joins TRBV7-9 to TRBJ2-7, with TRBD2 identical over 8 bases. With 5 bases clipped from V and 0 bases from J, the junction kept 15 bases outside the gene matches. Germline V lookup: CDR1 SEHNR, CDR2 FQNEAQ (reference sequence). The length of the CDR3 is 18 residues. The CDR3 bases are TGTGCCAGCAGCCCAAGAACCTCGACGCGGGAGGACTCCTACGAGCAGTACTTC. Translated: CASSPRTSTREDSYEQYF.

The chain combines TRBV3-1 with TRBJ2-3; the D gene is possibly TRBD2 (6 bases). The CDR3 length is 14 residues. From germline, CDR1 is LGHDT and CDR2 YNNKEL (reference sequence). The V and J ends lost 4 bases and 6 bases respectively, with 14 bases between them. The CDR3 DNA reads as TGTGCCAGCAGCCTCAAGGTGGAGGGTGATACGCAGTATTTT. This translates into CASSLKVEGDTQYF.

This clonotype turned up a few times. One end of the junction does not line up with germline, which may come from a read error. The CDR3 region is CASSFPTGAVPDAQYF. The CDR3 DNA sequence: TGTGCCAGCAGTTTCCCGACAGGGGCCGTCCCAGATGCGCAGTATTTT. The chain recombines TRBV12-3 or TRBV12-4 with TRBJ2-3, with 8 bases aligning to TRBD1. The CDR3 extends over 16 amino acids.

The CDR3 coding sequence is TGCAGTGCTAGAGGTCCCCCCCGGGGGGGGCGCCTCACAGATACGCAGTATTTT. Protein sequence: CSARGPPRGGRLTDTQYF. The chain carries TRBV20-1 and TRBJ2-3; 8 positions agree with TRBD2. CDR3 length: 18 amino acids. The germline CDR1 and CDR2 sequences are DFQATT and SNEGSKA (reference sequence). J was trimmed by 2 bases and V by 1 base; bases with no gene match: 14.

Only one count was recorded for this clonotype. The chain has TRBV20-1 and TRBJ2-3; the match to TRBD2 covers 14 bases. The CDR3 is made up of 19 amino acids. The J segment lost 0 bases and the V segment lost 5 bases, leaving 13 bases of the junction unmatched. The germline gives CDR1 DFQATT, CDR2 SNEGSKA (reference sequence). The CDR3 region has the DNA TGCAGTGCTGGGCAGACTAGCGGGAGGGCCGATACTAGCACAGATACGCAGTATTTT. Protein sequence: CSAGQTSGRADTSTDTQYF.

The sample holds many counts of this clonotype. J is TRBJ2-3 and V is TRBV4-3, with D possibly matching TRBD2 (6 bases). The germline gives CDR1 LGHNA, CDR2 YSLEER. CDR3 length: 14 residues. Trimming shortened V by 0 bases and J by 4 bases, and 8 bases separated the two germline ends. This CDR3 reads CASSQDGSADTQYF. As DNA, the CDR3 is TGCGCCAGCAGCCAAGACGGGAGCGCAGATACGCAGTATTTT.

This clonotype appeared many times. This chain uses TRBV7-6 with TRBJ2-4, with 9 bases that match TRBD1. CDR3 length equals 14 residues. Germline assignment: CDR1 SGHVS and CDR2 FNYEAQ. J was trimmed by 9 bases and V by 5 bases; bases with no gene match: 8. The CDR3 reads CASSTGTGSGIQYF. The CDR3 DNA sequence: TGTGCCAGCAGCACCGGGACAGGGTCGGGCATTCAGTACTTC.

This clonotype occurred a few times. This chain connects TRBV30 to TRBJ1-1; the match to TRBD1 covers 7 bases. The junction had 5 bases not matched to a gene; V was cut back by 0 bases and J by 4 bases. Germline CDR1 reads GTSNPN; CDR2 reads SVGIG (reference sequence). The CDR3 sequence is 14 residues long. CDR3 in amino acids: CAWSVQGGGTEAFF. DNA for the CDR3: TGTGCCTGGAGTGTTCAGGGGGGCGGCACTGAAGCTTTCTTT.

This clonotype appeared a few times. Compared with germline, one end of the junction differs, possibly owing to a read error. The V and J genes are TRBV6-1 and TRBJ1-3; 7 positions agree with TRBD1. Germline V gene data show CDR1 as MNHNS and CDR2 as SASEGT. The CDR3 covers 15 residues. CDR3 sequence: CASSDGTDSGNTMYF. The CDR3 bases are TGTGCCAGCAGTGACGGGACAGACTCTGGAAACACCATGTATTTT.

About this clonotype: It may be a read error: a sequence one base away is much more abundant. The chain uses TRBV7-2 and TRBJ2-3; no definite D call. Per germline, CDR1 SGHTA and CDR2 FQGNSA. This CDR3 spans 13 amino acids. The CDR3: CASSSILTDTQSF. In nucleotides, the CDR3 is TGTGCCAGCAGCTCGATACTCACAGATACGCAGTCTTTT. Variable domain in full (rest from reference TRBV7-2 and TRBJ2-3): GAGVSQSPSNKVTEKGKDVELRCDPISGHTALYWYRQSLGQGLEFLIYFQGNSAPDKSGLPSDRFSAERTGGSVSTLTIQRTQQEDSAVYLCASSSILTDTQSFGPGTRLTVL.

Only a few counts were recorded for this clonotype. The V and J genes are TRBV4-1 and TRBJ1-6; D remains ambiguous. The length of the CDR3 is 16 residues. The germline CDR1 and CDR2 sequences are MGHRA and YSYEKL. The ends were cut back, 1 base at V and 7 bases at J, with 14 bases in the middle. The CDR3 DNA sequence: TGCGCCAGCAGCCAAGTACTTCTCGCTTTGAATTCACCCCTCCACTTT. Translating it yields CASSQVLLALNSPLHF.

This clonotype occurred many times. The chain combines TRBV6-1 with TRBJ1-1; no firm D call. The CDR3 runs 11 residues. Trimming left V 6 bases short and J 8 bases short, with 10 bases between. Germline V gene lookup returns CDR1 MNHNS and CDR2 SASEGT. CDR3 coding DNA: TGTGCCAGCAGCTCCCTTGGGGAAGCTTTCTTT. It encodes CASSSLGEAFF.

As concerns this clonotype: At one boundary the junction diverges from the germline segment, which might be a read error. V usage is TRBV7-9 and J usage is TRBJ2-3; D might be TRBD2 (5 bases). This CDR3 is built from 13 residues. Germline CDR1 SEHNR, CDR2 FQNEAQ (reference sequence). Written as DNA, the CDR3 is TGTGCCAGCAACACCGAAGTGGGAGATACGCAGAATTTT. The encoded protein is CASNTEVGDTQNF.

There are many counts of this clonotype. The genes are TRBV7-6 and TRBJ2-5; tentatively, D is TRBD2 (6 bases). The CDR3 contains 14 residues. From germline, CDR1 is SGHVS and CDR2 FNYEAQ. The V end lost 4 bases, the J end lost 2 bases, and 11 bases lay between the germline ends. CDR3 sequence (DNA): TGTGCCAGCAGCTCTGGGGGACTTCAAGAGACCCAGTACTTC. Protein sequence: CASSSGGLQETQYF.

A remark on this clonotype: A read error is possible here, since a much larger clone lies one base away. The chain has TRBV6-5 and TRBJ2-7; D is uncertain. V lost 3 bases to trimming and J lost 5 bases, with 11 bases between them. Per the germline V gene, CDR1 is MNHEY and CDR2 is SVGAGI. The CDR3 spans 13 residues. The CDR3 reads CASSYKSTHEQYF. Here the CDR3 DNA reads TGTGCCAGCAGTTATAAGTCTACCCACGAGCAGTACTTC.